This TCR beta chain was identified in a study of T cell responses to AZD1222 COVID-19 vaccine. Study conclusions and caveats: Possibly, clonal diversity was underestimated; donors were largely white British and included more females. Among those given AZD1222, only 6 or 7 were seropositive at baseline. Within unmutated variant regions lay the reported targets of nearly half of spike-specific TCRs.

Assay: immunoSEQ multiplex PCR; the TCRdb copy retains only in-frame clones and omits some. The repertoire holds about 140,000 clones, with less than 95% as singletons. On this clone: Its antigen remains unknown.

Material: peripheral blood, obtained on day 0 of AZD1222 vaccination. This clonotype was obtained from an adult in good health.

The CDR3 sequence: CSVEEIYREPPEAFF. The CDR3 DNA reads TGCAGCGTTGAGGAGATATACAGGGAACCCCCTGAAGCTTTCTTT. The chain uses TRBV29-1 and TRBJ1-1; possible D gene TRBD1, 6 bases. Germline V lookup: CDR1 SQVTM, CDR2 ANQGSEA. Trimming cost V 3 bases and J 6 bases, with 20 bases left between them. The CDR3 contains 15 residues.